The present T cell receptor beta chain was sequenced within a study of metastatic and nonmetastatic thyroid tumors. CDR3 length: 13 residues. The germline V gene encodes CDR1 LNHNV and CDR2 YYDKDF (reference sequence). Trimming cost V 1 base and J 5 bases, with 8 bases left between them. Until they underwent thyroid surgery, no patient had received any treatment. TCRdb reanalyzed the PCR reads with MiXCR. Counted here are about 20,000 clones, less than 15% occurring once; the ten biggest clones make up approximately 6%. The source material was blood. V usage is TRBV15 and J usage is TRBJ1-1; D remains unclear. The sequence came from a male donor with papillary thyroid cancer or a benign thyroid nodule (not recorded which). Some clones in this sample may be carry-over from other donors' samples. The CDR3 DNA follows: TGTGCCACCAGCAGAGTTACGGGGACTGAAGCTTTCTTT. It encodes CATSRVTGTEAFF.